A selection of T cell receptor beta chains follows, all from one sample in a study of shared clonotypes between healthy human individuals. Profiled with immunoSEQ multiplex PCR; TCRdb holds only in-frame clones, not every one. This sample has over a million clones; roughly 95% occur once, and the top ten carry over 1%. The sequencing input was naive CD4+ T cells sorted from blood. These TCRs come from a man aged 25-45 years in good health. The CDR3 runs from the conserved cysteine through the conserved F or W. The D gene is left open where the match is weak. Clone size, where shown, is once, few, many, or a class for clones that have expanded.

TRBV7-6	TRBJ1-4	.	few	CASSIQVGEKLFF	TGTGCCAGCAGCATACAGGTGGGAGAAAAACTGTTTTTT
TRBV5-6	TRBJ2-1	.	.	CASSLPLGEQFF	TGTGCCAGCAGTCTCCCCCTGGGTGAGCAGTTCTTC
TRBV28	TRBJ2-1	.	.	CASSPAPLNEQFF	TGTGCCAGCAGTCCCGCCCCCCTCAATGAGCAGTTCTTC
TRBV28	TRBJ2-1	.	.	CASSLRIQVYNEQFF	TGTGCCAGCAGTTTACGGATTCAGGTCTACAATGAGCAGTTCTTC
TRBV10-2	TRBJ2-7	.	.	CASGGTYDKQYF	TGCGCCAGCGGTGGGACCTACGATAAGCAGTACTTC
TRBV29-1	TRBJ2-7	TRBD1	.	CSVEKDRGKYF	TGCAGCGTTGAGAAGGACAGGGGGAAGTACTTC
TRBV29-1	TRBJ2-3	.	few	CSASDTQYF	TGCAGCGCATCAGATACGCAGTATTTT
TRBV6-6	TRBJ2-3	TRBD2	.	CATDIAGASTDTQYF	TGTGCCACGGATATAGCGGGCGCTAGCACAGATACGCAGTATTTT
TRBV4-1	TRBJ2-1	.	.	CASSQTLGGVINNEQFF	TGCGCCAGCAGCCAAACGCTAGGGGGAGTAATCAACAATGAGCAGTTCTTC
TRBV11-2	TRBJ2-2	TRBD1	.	CASSLGQGANTGELFF	TGTGCCAGCAGCTTAGGACAGGGGGCGAACACCGGGGAGCTGTTTTTT
TRBV5-4	TRBJ2-1	TRBD2	.	CASTPTSGRQDEQFF	TGTGCCAGCACCCCTACTAGCGGGAGACAGGATGAGCAGTTCTTC
TRBV18	TRBJ2-1	TRBD2	.	CASSQRGGPYNEQFF	TGTGCCAGCTCACAACGGGGGGGGCCCTACAATGAGCAGTTCTTC
TRBV28	TRBJ2-3	.	.	CASSPLAGFTDTQYF	TGTGCCAGCAGTCCCCTCGCGGGTTTTACAGATACGCAGTATTTT
TRBV5-1	TRBJ2-7	TRBD2	.	CANEQGPKTSGSYEQYF	TGCGCCAATGAACAGGGGCCGAAGACTAGCGGGTCCTACGAGCAGTACTTC
TRBV18	TRBJ2-5	TRBD1	.	CASSPLRGRETQYF	TGTGCCAGCTCACCTCTTAGGGGGCGTGAGACCCAGTACTTC
TRBV11-2	TRBJ2-7	.	.	CASSLSPGQLNYEQYF	TGTGCCAGCAGCTTATCCCCGGGACAACTCAACTACGAGCAGTACTTC
TRBV21-1	TRBJ2-2	.	.	CASSICPQGRGRWHGDTGELFF	TGTGCCAGCAGCATATGCCCACAGGGGCGCGGGAGGTGGCATGGGGACACCGGGGAGCTGTTTTTT
TRBV5-1	TRBJ2-5	.	.	CASSFGSRQETQYF	TGCGCCAGCAGCTTCGGGTCGAGGCAAGAGACCCAGTACTTC
TRBV19	TRBJ2-5	TRBD1	.	CASSIDGGQGETQYF	TGTGCCAGTAGTATAGATGGCGGACAGGGGGAGACCCAGTACTTC
TRBV18	TRBJ2-5	TRBD1	.	CASSQQGWQETQYF	TGTGCCAGCTCACAACAGGGGTGGCAAGAGACCCAGTACTTC
TRBV6-1	TRBJ2-7	.	once	CASSELSGRISYEQYF	TGTGCCAGCAGTGAACTAAGCGGGCGTATTTCCTACGAGCAGTACTTC
TRBV7-9	TRBJ1-5	.	.	CASSTTDSNQPQHF	TGTGCCAGCAGCACCACCGACAGCAATCAGCCCCAGCATTTT
TRBV5-6	TRBJ2-5	.	.	CASNAVRGETQYF	TGTGCCAGCAACGCAGTCAGGGGAGAGACCCAGTACTTC